This entry is about one T cell receptor (beta chain). Its antigen remains undetermined. No base-level quality is on record; no much larger clone is a single base apart. TCR CDR3 regions were amplified from genomic DNA by multiplex PCR using the deep immunoSEQ assay. Extracted genomic DNA from each cell subset was spread evenly across all wells of several immunoSEQ 96-well plates, with each plate serving as a replicate. For sorted subsets, about 220 ng of genomic DNA, equivalent to tens of thousands of T cell genomes, went into each replicate PCR. The purified libraries were quantified using a Qubit 3.0 fluorometer, sized with a Bioanalyzer 2100, and then quantified again using the KAPA Library Quantification kit. Every immunoSEQ 96-well plate was sequenced on a separate single-read 150-cycle Illumina NextSeq 550 flow cell. In the authors' own workflow: The immunoSEQ output contained only junctional sequences without quality scores, so filtering could not match that applied to full-length reads. To assign V/J genes and CDR3, sequences were annotated using PyIR, a Python wrapper for IgBLAST v1.9, with IMGT germline references. Reads were removed for weak V/J assignments (E-value above 1e-6), missing CDR3, stop codons, out-of-frame junctions, or ambiguous translated residues. V3J clonotypes were defined as sequences sharing the same inferred V gene, J gene, and CDR3 amino acid sequence. Percentage overlap between repertoires was calculated by dividing the number of shared unique clonotypes by the size of the smaller repertoire. Three approaches were used to assess repertoire richness: RTK rarefaction, the Chao1 estimator, and Recon v2.1 estimates of unobserved clonotypes. Generation probabilities were computed with OLGA for all TCRbeta clonotypes obtained by the gDNA method from four donors. The source is immuneACCESS, and TCRdb retained only in-frame sequences with V and J called. Part of the clones is not carried over; for the studies checked, unresolved V genes explain less than half of this, and the remainder is unexplained. V and J calls plus clone size are reproduced from that table; the DNA served to infer D and trimming. This sample is represented by fewer than 150,000 clones; about 70% of them were singletons. Roughly 25% of the sample is held by the ten biggest clonotypes.

This sample was taken from a study of shared clonotypes between healthy human individuals (dated by TCRdb to 2018 to 2021). Looking at the study overall: The cohort comprised a couple of women and a few men aged 18 to 49 years. Blood TCR repertoires of roughly five healthy adults were deeply sequenced to estimate repertoire size and the extent of clonotype sharing between individuals. To increase sequencing depth and limit assay-specific biases, different laboratories used diverse techniques to prepare libraries and sequence TCR repertoires. For each donor, CD4 naive and CD4 memory were each given three plates, CD8 naive was given two plates, and CD8 memory was given one plate. Each donor's leukapheresis produced roughly between roughly 0.85 and 10 billion PBMCs. The research as a whole found: Clonotypes shared by all four sorted-subset donors showed higher generation probabilities than non-shared clonotypes. When several donors were compared, the shared fraction of clonotypes was around 5% for naive CD4, 3.5% for naive CD8, 2.3% for memory CD4, and 0.4% for memory CD8. Pairwise subsampling indicated that sequencing depth was expected to affect the degree of clonotype sharing among donors. The genetic and exposure-history diversity represented was limited by the small number of donors. Estimated clonotype richness was generally larger for naive than for memory subsets. Sampling was restricted to blood, and TCR repertoires in tissue are likely to differ from TCR repertoires in blood. Incomplete sequencing was indicated by rarefaction of sorted-subset datasets, despite the large sequencing depth.

The donors were healthy, HIV-negative adults who had no recently reported acute infections or vaccinations. All donors were Caucasian adults living in Nashville, Tennessee, USA. The CD8 memory samples were a combination of magnetically selected CD45RO+ cells and CCR7-negative CD45RA+ effector memory (TemRA) cells. After blood collection by leukapheresis, PBMCs were isolated using Ficoll-Histopaque density gradient centrifugation and then cryopreserved in the vapor phase of liquid nitrogen. Analytical flow cytometry was used to check the purity and quantity of each magnetically sorted T cell population. Genomic DNA was isolated from each sorted fraction and quantified by UV absorbance on a Nanodrop 2000c. Reading from cysteine to phenylalanine, the CDR3 counts 17 amino acids. Only the CDR3 portion is preserved as DNA: 51 bases, with reading frame beginning at the first base. Deletion took 1 base off V and 1 base off J, with a span of 16 bases between the germline ends. CDR1 and CDR2, per the germline V gene, are SGHDN and FVKESK.

This receptor was obtained from a woman aged 25 to 39 in good health. The source material was memory CD8+ T cells sorted from blood. The cell subset or site label, read with the paper, signifies: CD45RO+ cells pooled with CCR7-negative TemRA cells. This receptor chain uses TRBV14 and TRBJ1-1; the D gene is possibly TRBD1, with 6 bases matching. The DNA reads as follows: TGTGCCAGCAGCCAAGGTTATTCGTGGGGGCGGAACACTGAAGCTTTCTTT. This translates into CASSQGYSWGRNTEAFF.